The entry below describes one T cell receptor (beta chain). What it binds is not known. This entry comes from a study of cytomegalovirus exposure and HLA in healthy donors. Study results and limitations: Donors were assumed by presence/absence analyses to have roughly uniform sequencing depth.

PCR was performed using 60 Vbeta and 13 Jbeta primers. TCRdb's table, derived via immunoSEQ multiplex PCR, lists solely in-frame clones and lacks some. Counted here are some 120,000 clones, about three quarters occurring once; the ten biggest clones make up 1.9%. The V gene lost 5 bases and the J gene lost 11 bases, with 12 bases spanning the gap. The CDR3 contains 12 residues. The germline V gene encodes CDR1 SGHVS and CDR2 FNYEAQ. The TCR comes from a man aged 45 to 65 in good health and CMV-seronegative. The chain combines TRBV7-6 with TRBJ2-2; possible D gene TRBD1, 6 bases. Specimen: PBMCs. The CDR3 loop is CASSGQGPELFF. The DNA for the CDR3 is TGTGCCAGCAGCGGTCAGGGGCCTGAGCTGTTTTTT.